What follows are 18 T cell receptor beta chains derived from one specimen sequenced in a study of blood T cell repertoires in COVID-19. TCRdb's table, derived via immunoSEQ multiplex PCR, lists solely in-frame clones and lacks some. The sample yields tens of thousands of clones, 85% to 90% seen once. Specimen: peripheral blood. The receptors derive from a human donor in a cohort sampled during active COVID-19.

This chain connects TRBV11-2 to TRBJ1-1; 10 bases align to TRBD1. V was clipped by 5 bases and J by 5 bases; unmatched bases: 11. The germline V gene encodes CDR1 SGHAT and CDR2 FQNNGV. The CDR3 covers 16 residues. The CDR3 protein is CASSPDRGRVRTEAFF. The CDR3 nucleotides read TGTGCCAGCAGCCCTGACAGGGGGCGGGTTAGGACTGAAGCTTTCTTT.

CDR3 DNA: TGTGCCAGCAGCTTAGAGAGGGAATACCGCTACACCTTC. Translation: CASSLEREYRYTF. The V gene is TRBV7-2, the J gene TRBJ1-2; no clear D gene. Trimming took off 1 base at V and 9 bases at J, with 12 bases between the two ends. This CDR3 has 13 residues. CDR1 and CDR2 from the germline V gene are SGHTA and FQGNSA.

The chain uses TRBV19 and TRBJ2-3; D is perhaps TRBD1 (5 bases). Trimming left V 4 bases short and J 0 bases short, with 14 bases between. Per germline, CDR1 LNHDA and CDR2 SQIVND (reference sequence). This CDR3 region has 16 residues. The CDR3 reads CASSKSQTASTDTQYF. In DNA form, the CDR3 reads TGTGCCAGTAGTAAATCCCAGACAGCTAGCACAGATACGCAGTATTTT. Full variable domain (rest looked up from reference TRBV19 and TRBJ2-3): DGGITQSPKYLFRKEGQNVTLSCEQNLNHDAMYWYRQDPGQGLRLIYYSQIVNDFQKGDIAEGYSVSREKKESFPLTVTSAQKNPTAFYLCASSKSQTASTDTQYFGPGTRLTVL.

The V and J genes are TRBV5-1 and TRBJ2-5; no clear D gene. Trimming stripped 4 bases from V and 0 bases from J, with 10 bases between. CDR3 size: 14 residues. Germline V gives CDR1 SGHRS, CDR2 YFSETQ. The CDR3: CASSQLSHQETQYF. In DNA, the CDR3 is TGCGCCAGCAGCCAACTTAGCCACCAAGAGACCCAGTACTTC.

V is TRBV18 and J is TRBJ2-3; D call uncertain. Trimming cost V 2 bases and J 3 bases, with 12 bases left between them. CDR1 and CDR2 (germline): KGHSH, LQKENI. The CDR3 sequence is 15 residues long. The DNA of the CDR3 is TGTGCCAGCTCACCATTTTCCGGTTCGACAGATACGCAGTATTTT. Residues: CASSPFSGSTDTQYF. Drawing the rest from reference TRBV18 and TRBJ2-3, the complete variable domain is NAGVMQNPRHLVRRRGQEARLRCSPMKGHSHVYWYRQLPEEGLKFMVYLQKENIIDESGMPKERFSAEFPKEGPSILRIQQVVRGDSAAYFCASSPFSGSTDTQYFGPGTRLTVL.

This clone was seen once. The chain combines TRBV5-1 with TRBJ1-2, with TRBD1 matching 7 bases. Germline CDR1 and CDR2: SGHRS and YFSETQ. The CDR3 is 14 amino acids. The ends lost 4 bases at V and 7 bases at J; junction bases unmatched: 10. In nucleotides, the CDR3 is TGCGCCAGCAGCGAGGAGGGGGCTGCGGGTGGCTACACCTTC. Protein: CASSEEGAAGGYTF.

The chain uses TRBV19 and TRBJ1-1, with 7 bases identical to TRBD1. Germline CDR1 is LNHDA and CDR2 is SQIVND (reference sequence). J gave up 6 bases and V 6 bases, and 13 bases lay outside the gene matches. The CDR3 totals 15 residues. CDR3 bases: TGTGCCAGTAGAGGAGGGGGCCGAGGTGGACCTGAAGCTTTCTTT. Translated: CASRGGGRGGPEAFF.

The rearrangement joins TRBV5-1 to TRBJ1-1, with a weak D call TRBD1 (6 bases). Germline CDR1 and CDR2: SGHRS and YFSETQ. The CDR3 has 15 residues. Trimming stripped 2 bases from V and 4 bases from J, with 15 bases between. CDR3 sequence: CASSFIQGGGTEAFF. The CDR3 nucleotides read TGCGCCAGCAGCTTCATACAGGGCGGAGGCACTGAAGCTTTCTTT.

The chain links TRBV21-1 to TRBJ1-3; TRBD1 is the table's D call, not checked against the DNA. TRBV21-1 is an annotated pseudogene. This CDR3 comprises 15 residues. The CDR3 loop reads CASSNEVSSGNTIYF. CDR3 DNA: TGTGCCAGCAGCAATGAAGTCAGCTCTGGAAACACCATATATTTT.

J is TRBJ2-7 and V is TRBV7-8; TRBD1 matches 9 bases. The germline gives CDR1 SGHVS, CDR2 FQNEAQ. The CDR3 runs 15 residues. V was pared by 5 bases and J by 3 bases, with 8 bases of the junction left unmatched. The CDR3 loop reads CASSLGGTGYYEQYF. The CDR3 DNA reads as TGTGCCAGCAGCCTGGGGGGGACAGGGTACTACGAGCAGTACTTC.

This chain links TRBV5-8 with TRBJ2-2; 10 bases map to TRBD1. Germline values: CDR1 SGHTS, CDR2 YDEGEE. V trimming: 3 bases; J trimming: 4 bases; junction bases outside the gene matches: 6. This CDR3 region has 16 residues. CDR3 residues: CASSYRDRGITGELFF. CDR3 in DNA: TGTGCCAGCAGCTACCGGGACAGGGGTATCACCGGGGAGCTGTTTTTT.

The V and J genes are TRBV5-1 and TRBJ2-7; D is possibly TRBD1 (5 bases). CDR1 and CDR2 from the germline V gene are SGHRS and YFSETQ. Between the trimmed V and J ends, which lost 3 bases and 1 base, there was a span of 11 bases. This CDR3 contains 14 residues. CDR3 in amino acids: CASSSGHISYEQYF. CDR3 coding DNA: TGCGCCAGCAGCTCTGGACATATATCCTACGAGCAGTACTTC.

This clone was counted ten times or more. This chain uses TRBV24-1 with TRBJ1-1; TRBD1 is a possible D gene (5 bases). V was trimmed by 3 bases and J by 1 base, leaving 8 bases between them. The CDR3 contains 14 residues. Germline V gene data show CDR1 as KGHDR and CDR2 as SFDVKD. For the CDR3, the DNA is TGTGCCACCAGTGATACTACAGGGAACACTGAAGCTTTCTTT. Translated, it gives CATSDTTGNTEAFF.

This sequence joins TRBV9 and TRBJ2-5, with 8 bases aligning to TRBD1. The germline gives CDR1 SGDLS, CDR2 YYNGEE. The CDR3 totals 15 residues. After removal of 3 bases from V and 2 bases from J, the junction contained 6 bases not matched to a gene. The CDR3 DNA reads as TGTGCCAGCAGCGCCGACAGGGGTGAACAAGAGACCCAGTACTTC. Residues: CASSADRGEQETQYF.

V gene TRBV18 combines with J gene TRBJ1-2; 9 positions agree with TRBD1. This CDR3 is 14 amino acids long. V lost 2 bases and J lost 6; bases outside the gene matches: 4. CDR1 and CDR2 (germline): KGHSH, LQKENI. The CDR3 region has the DNA TGTGCCAGCTCACCAGGGACAGGGAATAATGGCTACACCTTC. This translates into CASSPGTGNNGYTF.

The rearrangement uses TRBV5-1 and TRBJ1-1; 7 nucleotides align to TRBD1. Germline CDR1 reads SGHRS; CDR2 reads YFSETQ. After removal of 4 bases from V and 11 bases from J, the junction contained 11 bases not matched to a gene. There are 13 residues in the CDR3. Written as DNA, the CDR3 is TGCGCCAGCAGCCTGGGGGCAGGGGGTTCGGCTTTCTTT. Its translation: CASSLGAGGSAFF.

The chain has TRBV11-2 and TRBJ2-7; a weak D match, TRBD1 (6 bases). The CDR3 runs to 14 residues. Deletions cut 5 bases from V and 3 bases from J, with 14 bases between. Germline loops: CDR1 SGHAT, CDR2 FQNNGV. The CDR3 DNA is TGTGCCAGCAGCCCCAGGGGTCAGATCTACGAGCAGTACTTC. This encodes CASSPRGQIYEQYF. Full variable domain (missing parts from reference TRBV11-2 and TRBJ2-7): EAGVAQSPRYKIIEKRQSVAFWCNPISGHATLYWYQQILGQGPKLLIQFQNNGVVDDSQLPKDRFSAERLKGVDSTLKIQPAKLEDSAVYLCASSPRGQIYEQYFGPGTRLTVT.

The genes are TRBV6-5 and TRBJ1-5; tentative D call: TRBD1 (6 bases). Per germline, CDR1 MNHEY and CDR2 SVGAGI. The CDR3 spans 15 residues. V lost 7 bases, J lost 0 bases, and 13 bases lay in between. The CDR3 DNA reads TGTGCCAGCAAAGGACAGCCGGATAGCAATCAGCCCCAGCATTTT. Translated: CASKGQPDSNQPQHF.